This T cell receptor beta chain stems from a study of sequential checkpoint blockade in melanoma. Across the whole study: Arm A got nivolumab then ipilimumab; arm B the reverse, 1:1.

Noted treatment: randomized to nivolumab then ipilimumab (arm A) or the reverse (arm B). TCRdb's table, derived via immunoSEQ multiplex PCR, lists solely in-frame clones and lacks some. The data contain some 31,000 clones, about 86% of them seen just once; the ten biggest clones take up approximately 23%. The CDR3 runs 16 residues. With V trimmed by 6 bases and J by 3 bases, 13 bases remained unmatched. CDR1 is SNHLY and CDR2 is FYNNEI in the germline V gene. The chain recombines TRBV2 with TRBJ2-7; 8 bases are shared with TRBD2. The sequenced sample was CD8+ T cells sorted from blood (inferred from file names), obtained from a patient given nivolumab and ipilimumab in sequence. This clonotype originated in a human donor with melanoma. The CDR3 region has the DNA TGTGCCAGCAGCCCCCCGGGGGGGCTAGAAGGCTACGAGCAGTACTTC. It translates to CASSPPGGLEGYEQYF.